The clone carrying this T cell receptor (beta chain) occurred a few times. Its target is unknown. A much bigger clone sits one base away, suggesting this may be a read error. Lacking the conserved final phenylalanine or tryptophan, this CDR3 likely reflects a read error. This sample is part of a study of glioma-infiltrating T cells. Study conclusions and caveats: Gliomas, especially low-grade, showed above-expected tissue-blood divergence; non-neoplastic patients showed below.

TCR alpha and beta CDR3 regions were amplified from RNA using iRepertoire nested multiplex PCR. TCRdb called the multiplex PCR reads again in MiXCR, with one record for every CDR3 protein. The table has 100,000 to 150,000 distinct CDR3 sequences, under 25% seen once; the top ten hold 25% to 30%. Per the germline V gene, CDR1 is SGHDN and CDR2 is FVKESK. The CDR3 covers 13 residues. V shed 1 base and J shed 6 bases, with 9 bases lying between them. This rearrangement joins TRBV14 to TRBJ1-2; D gene unclear. The material sequenced was glioma tissue, nonneoplastic brain tissue, or PBMCs (not recorded which). This receptor was taken from a human donor with low-grade glioma or glioblastoma, undergoing nonglioma brain surgery, or in good health (not recorded which). CDR3 sequence reads: CASSQARWDGYTS. Written as DNA, the CDR3 is TGTGCCAGCAGCCAAGCTAGATGGGATGGCTACACCTCC.